There are a few counts of the clone carrying this T cell receptor (beta chain). Its antigen is not identified. The sample is drawn from a study of identifying expanded T cells in peripheral blood. Overall study results and limits: About 1.2 clones differed between technical replicates, versus about 15 and 19 over time. Across healthy donors, higher total template counts meant significantly greater approximately two-week count variance.

No infections or other immune events were documented during collection. Sequenced by immunoSEQ multiplex PCR; TCRdb stores in-frame clones only, minus some. The repertoire includes around 100,000 clones, over 80% of them detected once, and 5.5% sits in the top ten. Germline CDR1 GTSNPN, CDR2 SVGIG (reference sequence). V shed 0 bases and J shed 6 bases, with 15 bases lying between them. CDR3 length equals 16 residues. The sample was blood. This TCR came from a person aged 18 to 75 in good health. The chain links TRBV30 to TRBJ1-6; D ambiguous. In DNA, the CDR3 is TGTGCCTGGAGTGTATCGTGGGGTATTGGTAATTCACCCCTCCACTTT. Its protein product is CAWSVSWGIGNSPLHF.